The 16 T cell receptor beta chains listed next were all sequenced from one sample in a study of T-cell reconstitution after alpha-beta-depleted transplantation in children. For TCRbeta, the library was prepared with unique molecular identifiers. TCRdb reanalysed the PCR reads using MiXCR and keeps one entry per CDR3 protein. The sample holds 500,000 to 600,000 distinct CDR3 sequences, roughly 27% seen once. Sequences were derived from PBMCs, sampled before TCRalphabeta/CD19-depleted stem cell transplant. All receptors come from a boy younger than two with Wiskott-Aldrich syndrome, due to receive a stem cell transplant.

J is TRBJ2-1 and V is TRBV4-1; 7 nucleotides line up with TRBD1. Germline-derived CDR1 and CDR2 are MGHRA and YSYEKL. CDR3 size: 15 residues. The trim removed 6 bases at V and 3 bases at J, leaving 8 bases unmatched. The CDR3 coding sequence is TGCGCCAGCAGTCTAAGGACAGGTTTCTACAATGAGCAGTTCTTC. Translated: CASSLRTGFYNEQFF.

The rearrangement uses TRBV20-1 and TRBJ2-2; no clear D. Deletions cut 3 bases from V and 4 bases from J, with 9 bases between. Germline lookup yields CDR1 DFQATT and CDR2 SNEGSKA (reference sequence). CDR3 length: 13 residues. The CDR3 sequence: CSASVLSTGELFF. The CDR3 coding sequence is TGCAGTGCTAGTGTCCTTTCCACCGGGGAGCTGTTTTTT.

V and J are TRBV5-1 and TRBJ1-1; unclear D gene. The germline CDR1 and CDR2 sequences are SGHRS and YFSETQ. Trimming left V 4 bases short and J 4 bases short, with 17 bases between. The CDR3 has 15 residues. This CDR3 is CASSVWRTETTEAFF. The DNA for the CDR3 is TGCGCCAGCAGCGTGTGGAGGACGGAGACCACTGAAGCTTTCTTT.

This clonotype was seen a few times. CDR3 in amino acids: CASSLGRGLAVVPYEQYF. The DNA of the CDR3 is TGTGCCAGCAGCTTGGGGAGGGGACTAGCGGTTGTTCCCTACGAGCAGTACTTC. The chain carries TRBV5-5 and TRBJ2-7; 11 nucleotides align to TRBD2. This CDR3 has 18 amino acids. Germline V lookup: CDR1 SGHKS, CDR2 YYEKEE (reference sequence). Trimming took 0 bases from V and 2 from J; bases not matched to a gene: 10. The entire variable domain, with the rest obtained from reference TRBV5-5 and TRBJ2-7, is as follows: DAGVTQSPTHLIKTRGQQVTLRCSPISGHKSVSWYQQVLGQGPQFIFQYYEKEERGRGNFPDRFSARQFPNYSSELNVNALLLGDSALYLCASSLGRGLAVVPYEQYFGPGTRLTVT.

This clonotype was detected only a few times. The CDR3 nucleotides read TGTGCCAGCAGTGGGGCACGCAGCTACAATGAGCAGTTCTTC. Translating it yields CASSGARSYNEQFF. V usage is TRBV2 and J usage is TRBJ2-1, with no clear D. The CDR3 is 14 amino acids. The V gene's germline CDR1 is SNHLY and CDR2 FYNNEI. Between the trimmed V and J ends, which lost 4 bases and 3 bases, there was a span of 10 bases.

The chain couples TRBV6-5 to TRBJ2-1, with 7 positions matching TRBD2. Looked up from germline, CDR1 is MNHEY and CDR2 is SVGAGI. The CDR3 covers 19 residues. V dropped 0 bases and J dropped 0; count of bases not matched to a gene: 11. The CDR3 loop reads CASSYSRVGREISYNEQFF. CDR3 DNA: TGTGCCAGCAGTTACTCGAGGGTTGGGCGGGAGATCTCCTACAATGAGCAGTTCTTC.

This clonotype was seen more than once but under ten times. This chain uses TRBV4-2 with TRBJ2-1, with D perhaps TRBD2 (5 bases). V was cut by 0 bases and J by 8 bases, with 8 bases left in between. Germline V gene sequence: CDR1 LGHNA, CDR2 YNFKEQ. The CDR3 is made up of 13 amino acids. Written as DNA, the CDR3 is TGTGCCAGCAGCCAAGATATGGGAGATGAGCAGTTCTTC. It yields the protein CASSQDMGDEQFF.

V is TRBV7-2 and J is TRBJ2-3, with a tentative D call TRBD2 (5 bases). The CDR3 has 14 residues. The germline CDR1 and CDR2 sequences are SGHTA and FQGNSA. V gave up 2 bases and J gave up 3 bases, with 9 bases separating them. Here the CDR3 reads CASSLKGRTDTQYF. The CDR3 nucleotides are TGTGCCAGCAGCTTAAAAGGGAGAACAGATACGCAGTATTTT.

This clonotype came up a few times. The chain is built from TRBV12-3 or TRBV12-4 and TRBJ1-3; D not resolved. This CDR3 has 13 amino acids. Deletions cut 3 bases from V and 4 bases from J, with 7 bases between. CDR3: CASSLRVGNTIYF. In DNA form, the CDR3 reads TGTGCCAGCAGTTTGAGGGTCGGAAACACCATATATTTT.

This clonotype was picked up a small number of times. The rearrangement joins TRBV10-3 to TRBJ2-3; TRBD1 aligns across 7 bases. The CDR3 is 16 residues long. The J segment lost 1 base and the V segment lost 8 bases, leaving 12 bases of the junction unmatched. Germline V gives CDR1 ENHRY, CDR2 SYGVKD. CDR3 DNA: TGTGCCATCCAATCGCCAACAGGGGTCCGCACAGATACGCAGTATTTT. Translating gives CAIQSPTGVRTDTQYF.

CDR3 residues: CASTQMSGLADVLGEQFF. Here the CDR3 DNA reads TGTGCCAGCACCCAGATGTCGGGACTAGCGGACGTCCTCGGTGAGCAGTTCTTC. The chain employs TRBV12-3 or TRBV12-4 and TRBJ2-1, with 11 bases aligning to TRBD2. The V segment lost 7 bases and the J segment 9 bases; nucleotides outside the gene matches: 20. The CDR3 sequence is 18 residues long.

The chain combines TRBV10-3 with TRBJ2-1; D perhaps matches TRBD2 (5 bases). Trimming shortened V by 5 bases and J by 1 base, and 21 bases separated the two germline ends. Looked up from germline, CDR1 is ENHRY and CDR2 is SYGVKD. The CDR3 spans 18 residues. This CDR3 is CAISRLAELSASYNEQFF. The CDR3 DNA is TGTGCCATCAGTAGGCTAGCCGAACTTTCTGCGTCCTACAATGAGCAGTTCTTC.

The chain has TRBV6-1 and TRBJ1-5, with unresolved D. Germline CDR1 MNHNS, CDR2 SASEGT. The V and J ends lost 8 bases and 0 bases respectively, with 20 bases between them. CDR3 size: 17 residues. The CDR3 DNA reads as TGTGCCAGCCACCGGGAGATTAGTCCCAATAGCAATCAGCCCCAGCATTTT. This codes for CASHREISPNSNQPQHF.

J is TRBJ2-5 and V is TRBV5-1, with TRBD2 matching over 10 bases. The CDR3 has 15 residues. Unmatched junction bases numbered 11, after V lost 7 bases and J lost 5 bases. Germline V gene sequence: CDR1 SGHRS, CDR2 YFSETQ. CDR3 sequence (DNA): TGCGCCAGCGGAGCGGGAGGGCCGTTCGTGGAGACCCAGTACTTC. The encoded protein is CASGAGGPFVETQYF.

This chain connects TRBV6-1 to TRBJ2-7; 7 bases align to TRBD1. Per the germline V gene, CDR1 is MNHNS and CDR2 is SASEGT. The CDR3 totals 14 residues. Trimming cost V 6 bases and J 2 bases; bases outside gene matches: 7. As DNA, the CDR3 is TGTGCCAGCAGCTGGACGACAGGGCCCTACGAGCAGTACTTC. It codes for CASSWTTGPYEQYF.

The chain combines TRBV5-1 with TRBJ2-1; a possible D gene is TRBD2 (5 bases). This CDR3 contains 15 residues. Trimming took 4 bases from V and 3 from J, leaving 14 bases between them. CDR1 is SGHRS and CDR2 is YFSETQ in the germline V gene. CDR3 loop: CASSAEGDVYNEQFF. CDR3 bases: TGCGCCAGCAGCGCCGAGGGAGACGTCTACAATGAGCAGTTCTTC.